The 29 T cell receptor beta chains in this list originate from one sample, sequenced in a study of T cells in pancreatic ductal adenocarcinoma. Sequencing was performed with immunoSEQ multiplex PCR; in TCRdb, only in-frame clones are kept and a portion is missing. The table lists 85,000 to 120,000 clones, nearly 95% of them singletons, with approximately 3.1% in the top ten. Selected pancreatic ductal adenocarcinoma patients had undergone surgery without neoadjuvant therapy. The sequencing input was PBMCs. Source of these receptors: a human donor with pancreatic ductal adenocarcinoma.

The chain couples TRBV4-1 to TRBJ2-7; 11 nucleotides align to TRBD1. This CDR3 region has 15 residues. From germline, CDR1 is MGHRA and CDR2 YSYEKL. V gave up 1 base and J gave up 2 bases; unmatched junction bases: 1. As DNA, the CDR3 is TGCGCCAGCAGCCAAGTGGACAGGGGGCCCTACGAGCAGTACTTC. Amino acid sequence: CASSQVDRGPYEQYF.

The rearrangement joins TRBV12-1 to TRBJ2-1; whether TRBD2, the table's D call, matches the DNA was not checked. TRBV12-1 is a pseudogene segment. The CDR3 is 16 amino acids. The DNA for the CDR3 is TGTGCCAGTGACCTGGGACTCACCTTCTCCTACAATGAGCAGTTCTTC. The encoded protein is CASDLGLTFSYNEQFF.

The chain recombines TRBV7-3 with TRBJ2-3; 8 bases match TRBD2. CDR3 length: 17 residues. V trimming: 2 bases; J trimming: 0 bases; junction bases outside the gene matches: 7. Germline values: CDR1 SGHTA, CDR2 FQGTGA. This CDR3 is CASSLLQRELSTDTQYF. CDR3 coding DNA: TGTGCCAGCAGCTTACTCCAGCGGGAGCTAAGCACAGATACGCAGTATTTT.

The V gene is TRBV5-1, the J gene TRBJ1-4; the match to TRBD1 covers 10 bases. Germline V gene lookup returns CDR1 SGHRS and CDR2 YFSETQ. Unmatched junction bases numbered 3, after V lost 4 bases and J lost 6 bases. This CDR3 region has 14 residues. This CDR3 reads CASSEGQGYEKLFF. CDR3 bases: TGCGCCAGCAGCGAGGGACAGGGGTATGAAAAACTGTTTTTT.

The V gene is TRBV2, the J gene TRBJ2-2; weak D call: TRBD2 (7 bases). V lost 0 bases, J lost 6 bases, and 14 bases lay in between. The CDR3 loop spans 16 amino acids. The V gene's germline CDR1 is SNHLY and CDR2 FYNNEI. The CDR3 reads CASSEALLGGAGELFF. The CDR3 DNA reads as TGTGCCAGCAGTGAAGCCCTCCTAGGGGGGGCCGGGGAGCTGTTTTTT.

This chain links TRBV7-2 with TRBJ2-7; weak D call: TRBD1 (6 bases). Germline CDR1 and CDR2: SGHTA and FQGNSA. This CDR3 spans 15 amino acids. V dropped 5 bases and J dropped 2 bases, with 16 bases sitting between them. CDR3 bases: TGTGCCAGCAGCGAACAGGGTGAGGGCCCCTACGAGCAGTACTTC. Its protein is CASSEQGEGPYEQYF. Looking up the rest from reference TRBV7-2 and TRBJ2-7 gives the full variable domain: GAGVSQSPSNKVTEKGKDVELRCDPISGHTALYWYRQSLGQGLEFLIYFQGNSAPDKSGLPSDRFSAERTGGSVSTLTIQRTQQEDSAVYLCASSEQGEGPYEQYFGPGTRLTVT.

This CDR3 reads CASSPPLRGLSYGYTF. CDR3 coding DNA: TGTGCCAGCTCACCACCGCTTCGGGGACTTTCCTATGGCTACACCTTC. This rearrangement joins TRBV18 to TRBJ1-2, with D possibly matching TRBD1 (5 bases). The germline V gene has CDR1 KGHSH and CDR2 LQKENI. The CDR3 extends over 16 amino acids. V was cut by 0 bases and J by 4 bases, with 15 bases left in between.

The rearrangement links TRBV19 to TRBJ1-4, with 8 bases identical to TRBD1. The CDR3 runs to 14 residues. CDR1 is LNHDA, CDR2 SQIVND, per germline (reference sequence). The junction had 5 bases not matched to a gene; V was cut back by 3 bases and J by 8 bases. The CDR3 spells CASSIDRGTEKLFF. CDR3 nucleotide sequence: TGTGCCAGTAGTATCGACAGGGGTACAGAAAAACTGTTTTTT.

This sequence joins TRBV4-2 and TRBJ1-5, with a weak D call TRBD1 (6 bases). Between the trimmed V and J ends, which lost 1 base and 7 bases, there was a span of 14 bases. CDR1 LGHNA and CDR2 YNFKEQ come from the germline V gene. The CDR3 is made up of 15 amino acids. The CDR3 region has the DNA TGTGCCAGCAGCCAAGCCCCGGTTGGGGGCCAGCCCCAGCATTTT. Translating it yields CASSQAPVGGQPQHF.

This rearrangement joins TRBV4-1 to TRBJ2-7, with 8 bases matching TRBD2. The germline gives CDR1 MGHRA, CDR2 YSYEKL. CDR3 length equals 14 residues. V gave up 5 bases and J gave up 3 bases; unmatched junction bases: 6. The CDR3 coding sequence is TGCGCCAGCAGCGCCTCACTAGCGGTCTACGAGCAGTACTTC. Translating it yields CASSASLAVYEQYF.

J is TRBJ2-7 and V is TRBV5-1; possibly TRBD2 for D (5 bases). Per the germline V gene, CDR1 is SGHRS and CDR2 is YFSETQ. This CDR3 contains 13 residues. V was shortened by 1 base and J by 4 bases, with 9 bases between the two germline ends. CDR3 bases: TGCGCCAGCAGCTTGAGAGCGGAATACGAGCAGTACTTC. It yields the protein CASSLRAEYEQYF.

The V and J genes are TRBV7-2 and TRBJ1-5; 10 bases are a match to TRBD1. J gave up 6 bases and V 5 bases, and 4 bases lay outside the gene matches. Germline V gene data show CDR1 as SGHTA and CDR2 as FQGNSA. This CDR3 comprises 14 residues. In nucleotides, the CDR3 is TGTGCCAGCAGCCCGGACAGGGGGGGTCAGCCCCAGCATTTT. Translated, it gives CASSPDRGGQPQHF.

The chain couples TRBV5-1 to TRBJ1-3, with a possible D match to TRBD1 (6 bases). The CDR3 is 17 amino acids. Germline assignment: CDR1 SGHRS and CDR2 YFSETQ. V gave up 2 bases and J gave up 4 bases, with 19 bases separating them. The CDR3 here is CASSLHSGRGMGNTIYF. The CDR3 DNA reads TGCGCCAGCAGCTTACACTCGGGCAGGGGTATGGGAAACACCATATATTTT.

This clone is a singleton in its sample. This rearrangement joins TRBV11-2 to TRBJ1-2; D remains ambiguous. This CDR3 contains 13 residues. Per germline, CDR1 SGHAT and CDR2 FQNNGV. Deletions cut 1 base from V and 8 bases from J, with 11 bases between. The CDR3 DNA follows: TGTGCCAGCAGCTTAGGGCCGTACAACGGCTACACCTTC. Protein: CASSLGPYNGYTF.

The count of this clone is one. This CDR3 reads CASSPERAGPYEQYF. In DNA form, the CDR3 reads TGTGCCAGCAGCCCAGAGAGGGCCGGACCCTACGAGCAGTACTTC. V is TRBV7-8 and J is TRBJ2-7, with D perhaps TRBD2 (5 bases). Germline loops: CDR1 SGHVS, CDR2 FQNEAQ. The ends were cut back, 5 bases at V and 2 bases at J, with 16 bases in the middle. This CDR3 is built from 15 residues.

The V call is TRBV6-5, the J call TRBJ2-5, with D unclear. Trimming took off 0 bases at V and 1 base at J, with 6 bases between the two ends. The germline V gene has CDR1 MNHEY and CDR2 SVGAGI. CDR3 size: 14 residues. Here the CDR3 reads CASSYSSSQETQYF. CDR3 sequence (DNA): TGTGCCAGCAGTTACTCGTCCAGCCAAGAGACCCAGTACTTC.

The rearrangement uses TRBV5-1 and TRBJ2-2; no definite D call. The CDR3 runs 14 residues. Germline CDR1 SGHRS, CDR2 YFSETQ. V lost 5 bases and J lost 4, with 12 bases in between. The chain's CDR3 is CASRITELTGELFF. In nucleotides, the CDR3 is TGCGCCAGCAGGATAACGGAGCTCACCGGGGAGCTGTTTTTT.

The chain has TRBV7-6 and TRBJ2-3; 7 nucleotides align to TRBD2. The V and J ends lost 5 bases and 2 bases, in that order; junction bases with no gene match: 13. CDR1 and CDR2 (germline): SGHVS, FNYEAQ. This CDR3 comprises 17 residues. In nucleotides, the CDR3 is TGTGCCAGCAGCGGACCGGGGGGAGTACGGTCCACAGATACGCAGTATTTT. Protein: CASSGPGGVRSTDTQYF.

The chain carries TRBV6-4 and TRBJ2-3; a weak D match, TRBD2 (5 bases). Trimming took 8 bases from V and 2 from J, leaving 11 bases between them. The CDR3 runs 13 residues. Germline loops: CDR1 MRHNA, CDR2 SNTAGT. CDR3: CASSTIHTDTQYF. CDR3 DNA sequence: TGTGCCAGCTCGACTATTCACACAGATACGCAGTATTTT.

V is TRBV11-2 and J is TRBJ2-7; 7 bases are a match to TRBD2. This CDR3 spans 17 amino acids. Germline CDR1 SGHAT, CDR2 FQNNGV. J lost 1 base, V lost 1 base, and 10 bases had no gene match. In nucleotides, the CDR3 is TGTGCCAGCAGCTTAGGCCCCCCTAGCGGACTTTCCTACGAGCAGTACTTC. Translation: CASSLGPPSGLSYEQYF.

The chain employs TRBV6-6 and TRBJ2-5, with TRBD1 as a possible D gene (6 bases). Germline V CDR1 and CDR2: MNHNY, SVGAGI (reference sequence). The CDR3 consists of 14 residues. The V and J ends lost 0 bases and 2 bases respectively, with 7 bases between them. The CDR3 coding sequence is TGTGCCAGCAGTTACTCGCAGGGGCAAGAGACCCAGTACTTC. It is translated as CASSYSQGQETQYF.

The V call is TRBV5-6, the J call TRBJ1-1, with D hard to call. Per the germline V gene, CDR1 is SGHDT and CDR2 is YYEEEE. The V end was cut by 0 bases, the J end by 6 bases, with 12 bases between. The CDR3 has 14 amino acids. The DNA of the CDR3 is TGTGCCAGCAGCTTGGCCAGGCCGCGGGCTGAAGCTTTCTTT. Translated, it gives CASSLARPRAEAFF.

V gene TRBV10-3 combines with J gene TRBJ2-2; D gene unclear. The CDR3 sequence is 13 residues long. Per germline, CDR1 ENHRY and CDR2 SYGVKD. V was cut by 3 bases and J by 1 base, with 3 bases left in between. Here the CDR3 reads CAISEQNTGELFF. In DNA, the CDR3 is TGTGCCATCAGTGAACAGAACACCGGGGAGCTGTTTTTT.

The gene calls are TRBV10-3 and TRBJ2-7; TRBD1 might be the D (5 bases). Trimming pared 7 bases from V and 3 bases from J, leaving 16 bases between. CDR1 and CDR2 from the germline V gene are ENHRY and SYGVKD. This CDR3 is built from 14 residues. The CDR3 loop reads CAIIRADRIYEQYF. CDR3 DNA sequence: TGTGCCATCATAAGGGCCGACAGAATCTACGAGCAGTACTTC.

The V gene is TRBV6-5, the J gene TRBJ2-7; D is unclear. The germline V and J ends were trimmed by 2 bases and 3 bases, with 17 bases remaining between them. From germline, CDR1 is MNHEY and CDR2 SVGAGI. The CDR3 runs to 16 residues. CDR3 coding DNA: TGTGCCAGCAGTTACGATTTTCGTGGCAGGAACTACGAGCAGTACTTC. It is translated as CASSYDFRGRNYEQYF.

This chain links TRBV6-1 with TRBJ2-5; 9 bases are a match to TRBD1. Germline V gene data show CDR1 as MNHNS and CDR2 as SASEGT. The CDR3 covers 15 residues. V lost 6 bases and J lost 5; bases outside the gene matches: 10. CDR3 sequence reads: CASRQTGGGRETQYF. CDR3 coding DNA: TGTGCCAGCAGACAAACAGGGGGCGGACGCGAGACCCAGTACTTC.

The chain employs TRBV19 and TRBJ2-7; 11 nucleotides agree with TRBD2. V gave up 0 bases and J gave up 3 bases; unmatched junction bases: 4. This CDR3 has 16 residues. Germline lookup yields CDR1 LNHDA and CDR2 SQIVND (reference sequence). CDR3 coding DNA: TGTGCCAGTAGTATAGATGGGACTAGCGGCCGCTACGAGCAGTACTTC. This sequence encodes CASSIDGTSGRYEQYF.

V usage is TRBV7-9 and J usage is TRBJ2-3; no reliable D call. The CDR3 covers 14 residues. Per the germline V gene, CDR1 is SEHNR and CDR2 is FQNEAQ (reference sequence). V dropped 6 bases and J dropped 0 bases, with 10 bases sitting between them. CDR3 protein: CASSPRLSTDTQYF. CDR3 DNA: TGTGCCAGCAGTCCGAGGTTAAGCACAGATACGCAGTATTTT.

V usage is TRBV30 and J usage is TRBJ2-7; no clear D. Germline-derived CDR1 and CDR2 are GTSNPN and SVGIG (reference sequence). CDR3 length: 14 amino acids. V was trimmed by 2 bases and J by 3 bases, leaving 14 bases between them. Here the CDR3 DNA reads TGTGCCTGGAGTATTGGCGGCACGAGCTACGAGCAGTACTTC. It translates to CAWSIGGTSYEQYF.